This T cell receptor (beta chain) was retrieved from a study of shared clonotypes between healthy human individuals. Per the study methods: Filtering was not the same, since immunoSEQ gave junction-only sequences without quality scores. Assay: immunoSEQ multiplex PCR; the TCRdb copy retains only in-frame clones and omits some. V and J calls and clone size follow that table, whereas D and trimming were derived from the DNA. The repertoire holds nearly 750,000 clones, with over 55% as singletons. V was clipped by 2 bases and J by 0 bases; unmatched bases: 1. CDR1 SGHRS and CDR2 YFSETQ come from the germline V gene. This CDR3 has 16 amino acids.

V usage is TRBV5-1 and J usage is TRBJ2-2; 10 positions agree with TRBD2. This clonotype was obtained from a woman in her 30s in good health. The sample was memory CD4+ T cells sorted from blood. Subset indicated: CD45RA-negative fraction. The CDR3 nucleotides are TGCGCCAGCAGCTTCACTAGCGGGACGAACACCGGGGAGCTGTTTTTT. Translated: CASSFTSGTNTGELFF.